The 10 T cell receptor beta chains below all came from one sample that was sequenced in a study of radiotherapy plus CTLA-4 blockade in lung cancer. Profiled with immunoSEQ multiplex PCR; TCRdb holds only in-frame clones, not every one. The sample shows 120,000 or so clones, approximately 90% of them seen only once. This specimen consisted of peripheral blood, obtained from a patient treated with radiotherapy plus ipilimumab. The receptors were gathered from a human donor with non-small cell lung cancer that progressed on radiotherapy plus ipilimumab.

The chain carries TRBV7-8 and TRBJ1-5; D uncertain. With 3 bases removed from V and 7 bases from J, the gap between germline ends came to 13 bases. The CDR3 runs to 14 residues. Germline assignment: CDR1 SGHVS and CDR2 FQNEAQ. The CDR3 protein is CASSFPPGRQPQHF. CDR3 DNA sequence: TGTGCCAGCAGCTTCCCCCCGGGCAGGCAGCCCCAGCATTTT.

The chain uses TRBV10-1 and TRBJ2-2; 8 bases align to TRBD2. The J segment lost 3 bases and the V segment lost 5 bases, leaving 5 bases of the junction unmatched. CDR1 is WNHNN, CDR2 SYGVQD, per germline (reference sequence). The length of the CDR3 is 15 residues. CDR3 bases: TGCGCCAGCAGTAACACTAGCGGCTACACCGGGGAGCTGTTTTTT. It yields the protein CASSNTSGYTGELFF.

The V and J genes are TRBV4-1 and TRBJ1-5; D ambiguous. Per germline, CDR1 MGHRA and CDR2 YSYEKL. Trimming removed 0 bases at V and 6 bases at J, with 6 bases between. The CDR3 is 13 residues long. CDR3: CASSQDHSQPQHF. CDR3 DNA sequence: TGCGCCAGCAGCCAAGATCATAGTCAGCCCCAGCATTTT.

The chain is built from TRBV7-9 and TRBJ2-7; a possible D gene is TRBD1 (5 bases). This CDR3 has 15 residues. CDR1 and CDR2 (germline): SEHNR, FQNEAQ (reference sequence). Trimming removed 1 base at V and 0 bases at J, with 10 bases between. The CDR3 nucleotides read TGTGCCAGCAGCTTAGGTCTGGGGCCCTCCTACGAGCAGTACTTC. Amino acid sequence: CASSLGLGPSYEQYF.

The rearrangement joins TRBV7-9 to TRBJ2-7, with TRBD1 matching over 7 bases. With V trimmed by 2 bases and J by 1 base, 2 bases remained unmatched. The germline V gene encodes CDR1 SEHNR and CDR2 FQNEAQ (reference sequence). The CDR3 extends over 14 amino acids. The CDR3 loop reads CASSLQGESYEQYF. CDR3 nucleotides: TGTGCCAGCAGCTTACAGGGGGAATCCTACGAGCAGTACTTC.

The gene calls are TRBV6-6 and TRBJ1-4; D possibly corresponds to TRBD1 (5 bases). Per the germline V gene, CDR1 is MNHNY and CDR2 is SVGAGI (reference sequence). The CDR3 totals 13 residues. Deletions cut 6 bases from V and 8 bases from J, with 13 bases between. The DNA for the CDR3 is TGTGCCAGCAGCTTGGAGGGGAGGGAAAAACTGTTTTTT. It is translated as CASSLEGREKLFF.

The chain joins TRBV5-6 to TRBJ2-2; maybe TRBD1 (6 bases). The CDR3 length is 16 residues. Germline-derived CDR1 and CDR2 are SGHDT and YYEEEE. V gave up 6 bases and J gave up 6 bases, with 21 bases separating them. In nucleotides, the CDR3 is TGTGCCAGCAATCCCGAAGGGGGTCTCGGTGCCGGGGAGCTGTTTTTT. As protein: CASNPEGGLGAGELFF.

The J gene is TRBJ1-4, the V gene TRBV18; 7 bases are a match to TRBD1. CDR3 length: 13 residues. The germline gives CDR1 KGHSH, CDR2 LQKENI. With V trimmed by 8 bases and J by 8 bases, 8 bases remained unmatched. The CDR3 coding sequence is TGTGCCAGCGCGACAGGGATGGGGGAAAAACTGTTTTTT. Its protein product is CASATGMGEKLFF.

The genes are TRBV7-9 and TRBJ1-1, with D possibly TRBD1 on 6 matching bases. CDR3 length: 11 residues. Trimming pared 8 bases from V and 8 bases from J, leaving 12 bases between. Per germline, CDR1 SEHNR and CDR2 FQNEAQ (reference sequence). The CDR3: CASASGTEAFF. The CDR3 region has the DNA TGTGCCAGCGCCTCCGGGACAGAAGCTTTCTTT. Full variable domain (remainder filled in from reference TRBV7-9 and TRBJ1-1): DTGVSQNPRHKITKRGQNVTFRCDPISEHNRLYWYRQTLGQGPEFLTYFQNEAQLEKSRLLSDRFSAERPKGSFSTLEIQRTEQGDSAMYLCASASGTEAFFGQGTRLTVV.

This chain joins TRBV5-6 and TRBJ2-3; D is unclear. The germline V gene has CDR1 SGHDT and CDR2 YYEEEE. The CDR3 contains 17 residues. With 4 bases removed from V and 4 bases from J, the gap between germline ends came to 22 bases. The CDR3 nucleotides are TGTGCCAGCAGCCAAACCTATCAACCTCTAGGCGCAGATACGCAGTATTTT. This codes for CASSQTYQPLGADTQYF.